This paragraph reports one T cell receptor beta chain. This CDR3 has 12 amino acids. Germline assignment: CDR1 SGHAT and CDR2 FQDESV (reference sequence). V was cut by 5 bases and J by 1 base, with 6 bases left in between. Measured with immunoSEQ multiplex PCR; TCRdb has only the in-frame clones, and not every one. Of about 15,000 clones in the sample, 65% to 90% were seen once. The sample originates from a study of technical replicates of blood from a handful of donors. J is TRBJ2-7 and V is TRBV11-1; D is ambiguous. The specimen sequenced was PBMCs. This TCR derives from a human donor in good health. CDR3 sequence: CASSPNSYEQYF. As DNA, the CDR3 is TGTGCCAGCAGCCCCAATTCCTACGAGCAGTACTTC.